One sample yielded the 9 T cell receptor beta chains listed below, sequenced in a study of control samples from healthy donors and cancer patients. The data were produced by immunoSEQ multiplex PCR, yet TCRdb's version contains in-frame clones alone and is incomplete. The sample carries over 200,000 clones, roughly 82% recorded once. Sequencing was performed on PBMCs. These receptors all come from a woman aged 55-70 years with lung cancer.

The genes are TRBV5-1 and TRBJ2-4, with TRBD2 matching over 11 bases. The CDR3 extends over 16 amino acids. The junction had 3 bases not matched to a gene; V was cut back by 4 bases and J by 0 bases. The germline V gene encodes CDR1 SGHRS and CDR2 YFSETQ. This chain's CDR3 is CASSAGLAVAKNIQYF. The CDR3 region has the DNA TGCGCCAGCAGCGCGGGACTAGCGGTAGCCAAAAACATTCAGTACTTC.

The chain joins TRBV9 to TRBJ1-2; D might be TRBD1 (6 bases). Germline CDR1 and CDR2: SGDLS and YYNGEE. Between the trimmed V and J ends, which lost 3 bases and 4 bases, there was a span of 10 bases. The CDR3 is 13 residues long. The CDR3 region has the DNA TGTGCCAGCAGCGGCGGGACACCCTATGGCTACACCTTC. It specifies CASSGGTPYGYTF.

In DNA, the CDR3 is TGTGCCAGCAAATCGGCGGGAGTGCCAGATACGCAGTATTTT. Amino acids: CASKSAGVPDTQYF. The chain carries TRBV4-2 and TRBJ2-3; 7 bases are shared with TRBD2. This CDR3 has 14 residues. The trim removed 7 bases at V and 4 bases at J, leaving 8 bases unmatched. The germline V gene encodes CDR1 LGHNA and CDR2 YNFKEQ.

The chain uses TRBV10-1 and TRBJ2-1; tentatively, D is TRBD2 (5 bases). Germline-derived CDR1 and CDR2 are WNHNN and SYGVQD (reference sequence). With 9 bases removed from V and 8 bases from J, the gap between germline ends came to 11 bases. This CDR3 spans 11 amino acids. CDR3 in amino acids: CARKTGYEQFF. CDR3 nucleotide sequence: TGCGCCAGAAAAACGGGATATGAGCAGTTCTTC.

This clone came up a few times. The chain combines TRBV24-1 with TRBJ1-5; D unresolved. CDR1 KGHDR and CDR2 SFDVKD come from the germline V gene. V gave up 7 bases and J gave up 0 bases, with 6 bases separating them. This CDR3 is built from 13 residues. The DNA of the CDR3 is TGTGCCACCAGCTCCAATAGCAATCAGCCCCAGCATTTT. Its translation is CATSSNSNQPQHF.

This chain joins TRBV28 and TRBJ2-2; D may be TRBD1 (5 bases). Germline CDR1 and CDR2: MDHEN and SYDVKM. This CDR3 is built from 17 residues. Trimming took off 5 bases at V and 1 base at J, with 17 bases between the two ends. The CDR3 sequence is CASSPHPTGENTGELFF. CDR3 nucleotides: TGTGCCAGCAGTCCGCACCCCACAGGAGAGAACACCGGGGAGCTGTTTTTT.

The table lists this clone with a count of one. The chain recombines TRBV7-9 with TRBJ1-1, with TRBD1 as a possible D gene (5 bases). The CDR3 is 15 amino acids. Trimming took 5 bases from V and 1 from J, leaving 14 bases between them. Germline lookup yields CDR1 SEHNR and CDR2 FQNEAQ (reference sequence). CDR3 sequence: CASSPPGRRNTEAFF. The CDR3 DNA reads TGTGCCAGCAGCCCTCCGGGACGGAGGAACACTGAAGCTTTCTTT. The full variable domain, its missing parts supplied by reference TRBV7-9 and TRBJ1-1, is DTGVSQNPRHKITKRGQNVTFRCDPISEHNRLYWYRQTLGQGPEFLTYFQNEAQLEKSRLLSDRFSAERPKGSFSTLEIQRTEQGDSAMYLCASSPPGRRNTEAFFGQGTRLTVV.

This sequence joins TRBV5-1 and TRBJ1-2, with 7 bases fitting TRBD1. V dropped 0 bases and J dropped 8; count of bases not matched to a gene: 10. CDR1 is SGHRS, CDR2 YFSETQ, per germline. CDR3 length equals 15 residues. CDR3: CASSLETGTVGGYTF. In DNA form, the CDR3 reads TGCGCCAGCAGCTTGGAGACAGGGACCGTTGGGGGCTACACCTTC.

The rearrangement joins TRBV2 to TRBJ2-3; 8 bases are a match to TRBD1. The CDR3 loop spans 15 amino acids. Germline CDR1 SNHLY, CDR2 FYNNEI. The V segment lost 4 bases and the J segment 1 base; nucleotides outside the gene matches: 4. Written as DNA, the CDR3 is TGTGCCAGCAGTGGACAGGGGTCGGGCACAGATACGCAGTATTTT. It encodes CASSGQGSGTDTQYF. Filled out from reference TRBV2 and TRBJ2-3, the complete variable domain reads EPEVTQTPSHQVTQMGQEVILRCVPISNHLYFYWYRQILGQKVEFLVSFYNNEISEKSEIFDDQFSVERPDGSNFTLKIRSTKLEDSAMYFCASSGQGSGTDTQYFGPGTRLTVL.